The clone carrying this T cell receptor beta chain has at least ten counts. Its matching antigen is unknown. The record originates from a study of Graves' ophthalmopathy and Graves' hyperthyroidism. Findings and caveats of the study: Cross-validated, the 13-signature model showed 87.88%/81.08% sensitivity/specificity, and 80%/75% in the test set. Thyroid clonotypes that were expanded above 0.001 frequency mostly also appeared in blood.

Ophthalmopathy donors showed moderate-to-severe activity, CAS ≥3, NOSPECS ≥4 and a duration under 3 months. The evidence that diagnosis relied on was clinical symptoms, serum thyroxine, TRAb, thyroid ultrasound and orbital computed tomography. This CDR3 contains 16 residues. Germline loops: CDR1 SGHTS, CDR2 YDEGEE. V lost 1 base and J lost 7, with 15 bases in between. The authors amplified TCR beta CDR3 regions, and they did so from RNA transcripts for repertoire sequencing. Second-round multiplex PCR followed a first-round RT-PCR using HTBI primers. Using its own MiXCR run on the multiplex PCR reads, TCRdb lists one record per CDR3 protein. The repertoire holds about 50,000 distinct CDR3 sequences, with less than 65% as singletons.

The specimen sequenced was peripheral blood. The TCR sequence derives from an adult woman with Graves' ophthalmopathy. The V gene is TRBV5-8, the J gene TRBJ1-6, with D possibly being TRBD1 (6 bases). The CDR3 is CASSLFPGAGNSPLHF. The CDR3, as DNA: TGTGCCAGCAGCTTGTTTCCAGGGGCGGGGAATTCACCCCTCCACTTT.